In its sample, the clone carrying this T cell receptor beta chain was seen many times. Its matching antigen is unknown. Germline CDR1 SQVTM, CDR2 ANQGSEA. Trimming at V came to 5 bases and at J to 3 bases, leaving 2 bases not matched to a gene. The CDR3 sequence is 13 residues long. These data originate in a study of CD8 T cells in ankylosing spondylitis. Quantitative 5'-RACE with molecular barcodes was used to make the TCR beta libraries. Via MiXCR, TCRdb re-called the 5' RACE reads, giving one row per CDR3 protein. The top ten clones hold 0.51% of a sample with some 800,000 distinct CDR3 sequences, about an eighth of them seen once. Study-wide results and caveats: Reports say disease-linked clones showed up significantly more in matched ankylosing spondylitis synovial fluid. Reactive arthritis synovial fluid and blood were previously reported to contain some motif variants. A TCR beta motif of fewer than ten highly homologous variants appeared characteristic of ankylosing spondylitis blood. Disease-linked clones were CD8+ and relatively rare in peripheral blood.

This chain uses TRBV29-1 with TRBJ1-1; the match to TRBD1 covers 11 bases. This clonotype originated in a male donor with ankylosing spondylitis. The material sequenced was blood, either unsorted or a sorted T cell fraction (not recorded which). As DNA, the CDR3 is TGCAGCGTTTTGGGACAGGGGGACACTGAAGCTTTCTTT. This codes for CSVLGQGDTEAFF.